These 9 T cell receptor beta chains share one sample of origin, sequenced in a study of blood T cells in healthy people across ages. Then a second PCR, running about 7 to 11 cycles, was carried out with a sample-barcoded 5' primer and a J-beta primer mix. TCRdb passed the 5' RACE reads through MiXCR, listing each CDR3 protein once. The sample holds 650,000 to 1,000,000 distinct CDR3 sequences; about 45% are singletons and the top ten take around 18%. Sequencing was performed on blood. The receptors stem from an elderly man in good health.

The chain couples TRBV3-1 to TRBJ1-2; D is possibly TRBD1 (5 bases). The V and J ends lost 4 bases and 1 base respectively, with 7 bases between them. CDR1 and CDR2 (germline): LGHDT, YNNKEL (reference sequence). This CDR3 region has 13 residues. CDR3 loop: CASSRRGNYGYTF. For the CDR3, the DNA is TGTGCCAGCAGCCGGAGGGGTAACTATGGCTACACCTTC.

The chain combines TRBV29-1 with TRBJ1-1; 7 bases match TRBD1. The CDR3 runs 16 residues. Germline V gene data show CDR1 as SQVTM and CDR2 as ANQGSEA. The V and J ends lost 4 bases and 0 bases, in that order; junction bases with no gene match: 11. CDR3 sequence: CSVVNRDRVMNTEAFF. As DNA, the CDR3 is TGCAGCGTTGTAAACCGGGACAGAGTCATGAACACTGAAGCTTTCTTT.

This clonotype was seen only a few times. V is TRBV5-1 and J is TRBJ1-6; D possibly corresponds to TRBD1 (5 bases). Trimming removed 0 bases from V and 7 bases from J, with 11 bases in between. The CDR3 totals 15 residues. The germline V gene encodes CDR1 SGHRS and CDR2 YFSETQ. DNA of the CDR3: TGCGCCAGCAGCTTGGTAGGGGATTGGAATTCACCCCTCCACTTT. This sequence encodes CASSLVGDWNSPLHF.

V is TRBV6-5 and J is TRBJ2-5; the D gene is possibly TRBD2 (5 bases). The length of the CDR3 is 14 residues. Germline V CDR1 and CDR2: MNHEY, SVGAGI. With 5 bases removed from V and 1 base from J, the gap between germline ends came to 11 bases. The CDR3 DNA is TGTGCCAGCAGTCGGACTCAAATCCAAGAGACCCAGTACTTC. This codes for CASSRTQIQETQYF.

This chain uses TRBV11-1 with TRBJ2-5; D unclear. The V and J ends lost 5 bases and 7 bases respectively, with 14 bases between them. The germline V gene has CDR1 SGHAT and CDR2 FQDESV (reference sequence). This CDR3 comprises 13 residues. Here the CDR3 reads CASSPVKIGTQYF. The DNA of the CDR3 is TGTGCCAGCAGCCCAGTCAAGATTGGGACCCAGTACTTC.

In DNA form, the CDR3 reads TGCGCCAGCAGCCAAGACGCACAGCCACAAGAGACCCAGTACTTC. Amino acids: CASSQDAQPQETQYF. This rearrangement joins TRBV4-3 to TRBJ2-5, with D hard to call. This CDR3 region has 15 residues. Trimming shortened V by 0 bases and J by 2 bases, and 10 bases separated the two germline ends. The germline V gene encodes CDR1 LGHNA and CDR2 YSLEER.

As for this clonotype: One junction end does not reproduce the germline sequence, and a read error may be involved. V and J are TRBV5-1 and TRBJ2-7; tentative D call: TRBD2 (7 bases). Germline V gene lookup returns CDR1 SGHRS and CDR2 YFSETQ. The CDR3 totals 14 residues. CDR3 region: CARSVGGSGNEQYF. In DNA form, the CDR3 reads TGCGCCCGCAGCGTGGGGGGCAGCGGGAACGAGCAGTACTTC. Combining the CDR3 with reference TRBV5-1 and TRBJ2-7 gives the whole variable domain KAGVTQTPRYLIKTRGQQVTLSCSPISGHRSVSWYQQTPGQGLQFLFEYFSETQRNKGNFPGRFSGRQFSNSRSEMNVSTLELGDSALYLCARSVGGSGNEQYFGPGTRLTVT.

This clonotype was found a few times. This chain connects TRBV5-1 to TRBJ2-3, with 13 bases matching TRBD2. The V segment lost 5 bases and the J segment 4 bases; nucleotides outside the gene matches: 7. CDR1 is SGHRS, CDR2 YFSETQ, per germline. There are 16 residues in the CDR3. The CDR3 spells CASRGGLAGVSDTQYF. The CDR3 nucleotides read TGCGCCAGCAGGGGCGGACTAGCGGGAGTGTCAGATACGCAGTATTTT.

CDR3 DNA: TGTGCCAGCAGCGGAGGTTGGGAGGGGCCTCAGTTCTTC. This codes for CASSGGWEGPQFF. The V and J genes are TRBV9 and TRBJ2-1; 7 nucleotides align to TRBD2. The CDR3 sequence is 13 residues long. Germline V gives CDR1 SGDLS, CDR2 YYNGEE. V gave up 3 bases and J gave up 13 bases; unmatched junction bases: 10.